This TCR beta chain was captured by sequencing in a study of cytomegalovirus exposure and HLA in healthy donors. Study results and caveats: Analyses of presence/absence relied on an assumption of roughly uniform sequencing depth across donors.

The CDR3 has 15 residues. Germline CDR1 reads KGHSH; CDR2 reads LQKENI. The V gene end was trimmed by 2 bases and the J gene end by 9 bases; junction bases not matched to a gene: 7. A remark on this clone: Its matching antigen is unknown.

The PCR made use of 60 Vbeta and 13 Jbeta primers. Only in-frame clones appear in the TCRdb table, and some are missing; sequencing was by immunoSEQ multiplex PCR. The sample lists 150,000 to 200,000 clones; 84% were seen once. Sequencing was carried out using PBMCs. This receptor was taken from a man in his fifties in good health and CMV-seropositive. The chain carries TRBV18 and TRBJ1-4, with 9 bases fitting TRBD1. DNA of the CDR3: TGTGCCAGCTCACCAGCCGGGACAGGGTTTAAAAAACTGTTTTTT. Translation gives CASSPAGTGFKKLFF.